The 31 T cell receptor beta chains below all came from one sample that was sequenced in a study of regulatory T cells in long-lasting Graves disease. CDR3-region Arm-PCR and iRepertoire HTBI primers produced the TCR beta libraries. Each CDR3 protein is one row after TCRdb ran MiXCR on the multiplex PCR reads. This table has about 660,000 distinct CDR3 sequences, around 30% appearing once. Stated time point: persistent/refractory GD, antithyroid drugs over 5 years with positive TRAb. The TCR library was made from RNA extracted from PBMCs. Sequenced material: peripheral blood mononuclear cells (PBMCs), taken when the disease was refractory, from a patient treated with antithyroid drugs. The receptors were sampled from a female donor with Graves disease.

The gene calls are TRBV19 and TRBJ1-4; 10 nucleotides align to TRBD1. In germline, CDR1 is LNHDA, CDR2 SQIVND (reference sequence). The CDR3 totals 16 residues. After removal of 3 bases from V and 5 bases from J, the junction contained 6 bases not matched to a gene. This chain's CDR3 is CASSIPRTGGNEKLFF. CDR3 nucleotide sequence: TGTGCCAGTAGTATTCCCCGGACAGGGGGGAATGAAAAACTGTTTTTT.

There are many counts of this clonotype. The chain combines TRBV28 with TRBJ2-7; D is unclear. Trimming pared 3 bases from V and 3 bases from J, leaving 12 bases between. Germline V gives CDR1 MDHEN, CDR2 SYDVKM. The CDR3 runs 14 residues. This chain's CDR3 is CASSFGRSIYEQYF. The CDR3 DNA is TGTGCCAGCAGTTTTGGCCGATCCATCTACGAGCAGTACTTC.

The chain links TRBV27 to TRBJ1-5, with D unresolved. There are 13 residues in the CDR3. CDR1 and CDR2 (germline): MNHEY, SMNVEV (reference sequence). V was pared by 5 bases and J by 0 bases, with 5 bases between. CDR3 sequence (DNA): TGTGCCAGCAGTCACCATAGCAATCAGCCCCAGCATTTT. Translated: CASSHHSNQPQHF.

The chain links TRBV19 to TRBJ1-5, with TRBD1 as a possible D gene (6 bases). V lost 6 bases and J lost 0, with 15 bases in between. This CDR3 is 16 amino acids long. CDR1 LNHDA and CDR2 SQIVND come from the germline V gene (reference sequence). For the CDR3, the DNA is TGTGCCAGTAGCGACCTCGGGACATATAGCAATCAGCCCCAGCATTTT. Its translation is CASSDLGTYSNQPQHF.

This chain links TRBV6-2 or TRBV6-3 with TRBJ2-6; tentative D call: TRBD1 (6 bases). The germline V gene has CDR1 MNHEY and CDR2 SVGEGT. There are 16 residues in the CDR3. Trimming shortened V by 5 bases and J by 0 bases, and 11 bases separated the two germline ends. The CDR3 reads CASSKTGLSGANVLTF. The CDR3 DNA reads as TGTGCCAGCAGTAAGACAGGACTCTCTGGGGCCAACGTCCTGACTTTC.

This clonotype was detected only once. J is TRBJ1-1 and V is TRBV2; maybe TRBD1 (5 bases). Looked up from germline, CDR1 is SNHLY and CDR2 is FYNNEI. V lost 8 bases to trimming and J lost 0 bases, with 13 bases between them. This CDR3 has 14 residues. CDR3 region: CASGVPGLNTEAFF. As DNA, the CDR3 is TGTGCCAGCGGTGTCCCAGGGCTGAACACTGAAGCTTTCTTT.

This clonotype showed up just a few times. The V gene is TRBV7-3, the J gene TRBJ1-3; D call uncertain. V was cut by 5 bases and J by 0 bases, with 11 bases left in between. CDR1 is SGHTA, CDR2 FQGTGA, per germline. The CDR3 is 15 amino acids. CDR3 amino acids: CASSQYPGSGNTIYF. The CDR3 coding sequence is TGTGCCAGCAGCCAGTATCCGGGCTCTGGAAACACCATATATTTT. Full variable domain (outside the CDR3, taken from reference TRBV7-3 and TRBJ1-3): GAGVSQTPSNKVTEKGKYVELRCDPISGHTALYWYRQSLGQGPEFLIYFQGTGAADDSGLPNDRFFAVRPEGSVSTLKIQRTERGDSAVYLCASSQYPGSGNTIYFGEGSWLTVV.

This chain joins TRBV7-6 and TRBJ2-7; D ambiguous. The germline V gene has CDR1 SGHVS and CDR2 FNYEAQ. V was shortened by 1 base and J by 4 bases, with 11 bases between the two germline ends. CDR3 length: 14 residues. The CDR3 reads CASSLGGYLYEQYF. The CDR3 nucleotides read TGTGCCAGCAGCTTAGGGGGATACCTGTACGAGCAGTACTTC.

The chain joins TRBV20-1 to TRBJ1-4, with a weak D call TRBD1 (5 bases). CDR1 and CDR2 (germline): DFQATT, SNEGSKA (reference sequence). Trimming stripped 4 bases from V and 7 bases from J, with 10 bases between. CDR3 length: 12 amino acids. The CDR3 DNA is TGCAGTGCTACCCGGGACTCTGAAAAACTGTTTTTT. Translated: CSATRDSEKLFF.

This clonotype was observed once. The chain couples TRBV5-1 to TRBJ1-1; D perhaps matches TRBD1 (5 bases). Germline CDR1 and CDR2: SGHRS and YFSETQ. This CDR3 has 14 residues. Trimming took 0 bases from V and 6 from J, leaving 12 bases between them. The CDR3 DNA sequence: TGCGCCAGCAGCTTGGGGGGCGGAATGGCTGAAGCTTTCTTT. Residues: CASSLGGGMAEAFF.

This clonotype was picked up a small number of times. The chain recombines TRBV10-1 with TRBJ1-1; D possibly corresponds to TRBD1 (6 bases). Germline V gives CDR1 WNHNN, CDR2 SYGVQD (reference sequence). The CDR3 has 14 amino acids. Trimming stripped 2 bases from V and 3 bases from J, with 10 bases between. CDR3 coding DNA: TGCGCCAGCAGTGAGAACAGGGACGACACTGAAGCTTTCTTT. Amino acids: CASSENRDDTEAFF.

The V call is TRBV6-5, the J call TRBJ2-2; 7 bases align to TRBD1. The germline V gene encodes CDR1 MNHEY and CDR2 SVGAGI. The V segment lost 4 bases and the J segment 3 bases; nucleotides outside the gene matches: 2. This CDR3 has 14 amino acids. DNA of the CDR3: TGTGCCAGCAGTTGGGACAGTTACACCGGGGAGCTGTTTTTT. This codes for CASSWDSYTGELFF.

V is TRBV20-1 and J is TRBJ1-1; 7 bases line up with TRBD1. This CDR3 is built from 12 residues. Germline lookup yields CDR1 DFQATT and CDR2 SNEGSKA (reference sequence). V shed 7 bases and J 5 bases; nucleotides not matched to a gene: 7. CDR3 coding DNA: TGCAGTGTTAAGGGGGCGTGGACTGAAGCTTTCTTT. Translated: CSVKGAWTEAFF.

This clonotype was counted ten times or more. The V and J genes are TRBV6-1 and TRBJ2-6; D is unresolved. Germline loops: CDR1 MNHNS, CDR2 SASEGT. CDR3 length: 17 residues. V was pared by 6 bases and J by 0 bases, with 15 bases between. CDR3: CASRIRAASSGANVLTF. The CDR3 region has the DNA TGTGCCAGCAGGATCCGGGCCGCGAGCTCTGGGGCCAACGTCCTGACTTTC.

The V call is TRBV14, the J call TRBJ1-4; D gene ambiguous. CDR3 size: 15 residues. Germline V gives CDR1 SGHDN, CDR2 FVKESK. Trimming stripped 1 base from V and 8 bases from J, with 14 bases between. CDR3 loop: CASSQGQVGSEKLFF. DNA for the CDR3: TGTGCCAGCAGCCAAGGACAAGTGGGTAGCGAAAAACTGTTTTTT.

This clonotype was recorded a few times. The gene calls are TRBV9 and TRBJ1-1; D may be TRBD1 (6 bases). The ends were cut back, 4 bases at V and 7 bases at J, with 17 bases in the middle. This CDR3 has 14 residues. The V gene's germline CDR1 is SGDLS and CDR2 YYNGEE. The chain's CDR3 is CASSLRWDTGEAFF. Written as DNA, the CDR3 is TGTGCCAGCAGCCTCCGGTGGGACACGGGTGAAGCTTTCTTT.

This clonotype appeared many times. The rearrangement joins TRBV6-1 to TRBJ1-2; possible D gene TRBD1, 5 bases. The CDR3 sequence is 15 residues long. Trimming shortened V by 3 bases and J by 8 bases, and 19 bases separated the two germline ends. The germline CDR1 and CDR2 sequences are MNHNS and SASEGT. CDR3 region: CASSDLGTPSGGYTF. CDR3 DNA sequence: TGTGCCAGCAGTGACCTCGGGACGCCATCCGGAGGCTACACCTTC.

The V gene is TRBV14, the J gene TRBJ1-2, with D perhaps TRBD1 (6 bases). This CDR3 spans 14 amino acids. V was shortened by 1 base and J by 3 bases, with 9 bases between the two germline ends. Germline lookup yields CDR1 SGHDN and CDR2 FVKESK. The CDR3 reads CASSQANRDYGYTF. The CDR3 nucleotides are TGTGCCAGCAGCCAAGCGAACAGGGACTATGGCTACACCTTC.

The chain employs TRBV20-1 and TRBJ2-7; weak D call: TRBD2 (6 bases). V dropped 3 bases and J dropped 2 bases, with 11 bases sitting between them. The germline CDR1 and CDR2 sequences are DFQATT and SNEGSKA (reference sequence). The CDR3 loop spans 13 amino acids. The CDR3 bases are TGCAGTGCTAGCTCTAGCGAGCCCTACGAGCAGTACTTC. Its protein is CSASSSEPYEQYF.

The chain employs TRBV10-3 and TRBJ1-3; 7 nucleotides match TRBD1. The CDR3 spans 14 residues. V dropped 6 bases and J dropped 0; count of bases not matched to a gene: 2. Germline V lookup: CDR1 ENHRY, CDR2 SYGVKD. CDR3 sequence reads: CAIRGQHSGNTIYF. The CDR3 DNA reads as TGTGCCATCAGGGGACAGCACTCTGGAAACACCATATATTTT.

This clonotype was seen repeatedly, ten times or more. The chain is built from TRBV28 and TRBJ1-2; D call uncertain. Trimming stripped 3 bases from V and 4 bases from J, with 9 bases between. This CDR3 contains 13 residues. Germline values: CDR1 MDHEN, CDR2 SYDVKM. Here the CDR3 DNA reads TGTGCCAGCAGTTTGCGAAAGGGCTATGGCTACACCTTC. This encodes CASSLRKGYGYTF.

Comments on this clonotype: A read error may explain this, as a much larger clone is one base away. This chain uses TRBV28 with TRBJ1-2; 9 bases are shared with TRBD1. The CDR3 has 15 amino acids. V was clipped by 4 bases and J by 14 bases; unmatched bases: 17. Per germline, CDR1 MDHEN and CDR2 SYDVKM. CDR3: CASSSIAPGQGFVTF. CDR3 nucleotide sequence: TGTGCCAGCAGTTCGATCGCACCGGGACAGGGCTTTGTGACCTTC.

This clonotype was seen more than once but under ten times. The genes are TRBV28 and TRBJ1-1; possibly TRBD1 for D (5 bases). With 2 bases removed from V and 6 bases from J, the gap between germline ends came to 7 bases. The CDR3 length is 12 residues. Germline V gives CDR1 MDHEN, CDR2 SYDVKM. The CDR3 bases are TGTGCCAGCAGTTTACGGGGCTCTGAAGCTTTCTTT. Amino acid sequence: CASSLRGSEAFF.

This clonotype was seen more than once but under ten times. The chain employs TRBV27 and TRBJ1-6; no clear D. Germline assignment: CDR1 MNHEY and CDR2 SMNVEV (reference sequence). The ends were cut back, 8 bases at V and 14 bases at J, with 19 bases in the middle. This CDR3 contains 13 residues. The CDR3 here is CASGPLDLSSLHF. Written as DNA, the CDR3 is TGTGCCAGCGGTCCCTTGGACTTGAGCTCCCTCCACTTT.

The sample holds many counts of this clonotype. A junction end diverges from the germline sequence, so it may reflect a read error. The chain uses TRBV5-1 and TRBJ1-1, with D unclear. The germline V gene has CDR1 SGHRS and CDR2 YFSETQ. CDR3 size: 13 residues. The CDR3: CASSSSVNTEAFF. The CDR3 coding sequence is TGTGCCAGCAGCTCGTCAGTGAACACTGAAGCTTTCTTT.

The chain combines TRBV29-1 with TRBJ1-1; D remains ambiguous. This CDR3 is 12 amino acids long. V was trimmed by 2 bases and J by 4 bases, leaving 8 bases between them. CDR1 is SQVTM, CDR2 ANQGSEA, per germline. The DNA for the CDR3 is TGCAGCGTTGAACCGGGGAGCACTGAAGCTTTCTTT. The encoded protein is CSVEPGSTEAFF. The full variable domain, completed using reference TRBV29-1 and TRBJ1-1, is SAVISQKPSRDICQRGTSLTIQCQVDSQVTMMFWYRQQPGQSLTLIATANQGSEATYESGFVIDKFPISRPNLTFSTLTVSNMSPEDSSIYLCSVEPGSTEAFFGQGTRLTVV.

This clonotype was observed at least ten times. V usage is TRBV2 and J usage is TRBJ2-7, with TRBD1 matching 9 bases. The CDR3 totals 14 residues. Germline CDR1 SNHLY, CDR2 FYNNEI. The ends lost 6 bases at V and 6 bases at J; junction bases unmatched: 9. Here the CDR3 reads CASSPGQGFTEQYF. Written as DNA, the CDR3 is TGTGCCAGCAGCCCCGGACAGGGGTTCACCGAGCAGTACTTC.

This sequence joins TRBV12-3 or TRBV12-4 and TRBJ2-5, with TRBD2 matching 12 bases. The CDR3 loop spans 14 amino acids. V trimming: 10 bases; J trimming: 1 base; junction bases outside the gene matches: 4. DNA of the CDR3: TGTGCCAACACGACTAGCGGGAGCCAAGAGACCCAGTACTTC. It is translated as CANTTSGSQETQYF.

The chain has TRBV5-6 and TRBJ2-7; D perhaps matches TRBD2 (5 bases). Germline V gene sequence: CDR1 SGHDT, CDR2 YYEEEE. The CDR3 totals 14 residues. V lost 0 bases and J 5 bases, leaving 12 bases between the germline ends. The DNA of the CDR3 is TGTGCCAGCAGCTTGGCCGCGGGTCCCCACGAGCAGTACTTC. Amino acid sequence: CASSLAAGPHEQYF. Combining the CDR3 with reference TRBV5-6 and TRBJ2-7 gives the whole variable domain DAGVTQSPTHLIKTRGQQVTLRCSPKSGHDTVSWYQQALGQGPQFIFQYYEEEERQRGNFPDRFSGHQFPNYSSELNVNALLLGDSALYLCASSLAAGPHEQYFGPGTRLTVT.

This clonotype was observed a few times. The chain has TRBV6-1 and TRBJ2-5; unclear D gene. CDR3 size: 12 residues. The germline V gene has CDR1 MNHNS and CDR2 SASEGT. With 6 bases removed from V and 5 bases from J, the gap between germline ends came to 10 bases. CDR3 in amino acids: CASSWGWETQYF. CDR3 coding DNA: TGTGCCAGCAGCTGGGGTTGGGAGACCCAGTACTTC.

This clonotype was seen only a few times. A much larger clone sits a single nucleotide away, making a read error possible. The V gene is TRBV2, the J gene TRBJ1-4; possible D gene TRBD1, 5 bases. The CDR3 loop spans 15 amino acids. The germline V and J ends were trimmed by 7 bases and 10 bases, with 22 bases remaining between them. Germline CDR1 reads SNHLY; CDR2 reads FYNNEI. CDR3 protein: CASTPLDAGTPKLFF. CDR3 in DNA: TGTGCCAGCACCCCGCTAGACGCGGGGACGCCAAAACTGTTTTTT.